The present entry profiles one T cell receptor (beta chain) with its context. The data are from a study of blood T cell repertoires in COVID-19. Overall study context: Spain, Italy and the United States supplied samples that represented acute and convalescent COVID-19. Sources were T cells, B-cell-depleted T cells, or PBMCs; the material itself was cDNA or gDNA.

Germline loops: CDR1 SGHTA, CDR2 FQGNSA. The CDR3 is 16 amino acids. J was trimmed by 9 bases and V by 4 bases; bases with no gene match: 10. Per the original data handling: Reference gene primer amplification in the assay estimated nucleated cell counts. Generated by immunoSEQ multiplex PCR, the TCRdb table keeps only in-frame clones and is missing some. V and J calls and clone size are as listed in that table; D and trimming were resolved from the DNA. In the table there are 200,000 to 250,000 clones, under 85% of which are singletons. The TCR comes from a woman aged 40 to 50 with active or convalescent COVID-19. The chain uses TRBV7-2 and TRBJ2-3; TRBD2 matches 13 bases. The source material was peripheral blood. CDR3 sequence (DNA): TGTGCCAGCAGCTATCCAACTAGCGGGGGGGTCGGGACGCAGTATTTT. Translated, it gives CASSYPTSGGVGTQYF.